The 27 T cell receptor beta chains below were found in one sample sequenced in a study of OX40 agonist ivuxolimab in advanced cancers. Generated by immunoSEQ multiplex PCR, the TCRdb table keeps only in-frame clones and is missing some. The data show approximately 45,000 clones, 88% seen once. The sample here was CD4+ or CD8+ T cells sorted from blood, taken in a trial of the OX40 agonist ivuxolimab. These receptors were collected from an adult with an advanced solid tumor such as melanoma, head and neck, liver or kidney cancer.

The CDR3 nucleotides are TGTGCCAGCAGTGTGGGTATTGGCTATGGCTACACCTTC. This translates into CASSVGIGYGYTF. The chain couples TRBV6-4 to TRBJ1-2; D gene ambiguous. The CDR3 is 13 amino acids. Germline V gives CDR1 MRHNA, CDR2 SNTAGT. With 4 bases removed from V and 4 bases from J, the gap between germline ends came to 10 bases.

The rearrangement uses TRBV18 and TRBJ1-1; 7 bases map to TRBD1. The CDR3 loop spans 14 amino acids. J lost 6 bases, V lost 1 base, and 5 bases had no gene match. In germline, CDR1 is KGHSH, CDR2 LQKENI. This CDR3 is CASSPLKGAAEAFF. The CDR3, as DNA: TGTGCCAGCTCACCACTTAAGGGGGCGGCTGAAGCTTTCTTT.

This chain uses TRBV9 with TRBJ2-6; no reliable D call. CDR3 length: 15 amino acids. Trimming took off 3 bases at V and 3 bases at J, with 10 bases between the two ends. The germline gives CDR1 SGDLS, CDR2 YYNGEE. DNA for the CDR3: TGTGCCAGCAGCGGAAGGTCTTATGGGGCCAACGTCCTGACTTTC. It translates to CASSGRSYGANVLTF.

The V call is TRBV7-9, the J call TRBJ2-3, with 8 bases lining up with TRBD2. The CDR3 loop spans 18 amino acids. Losses at the gene ends were 5 bases for V and 0 bases for J; bases not matched to a gene: 13. CDR1 is SEHNR and CDR2 is FQNEAQ in the germline V gene (reference sequence). The CDR3 region is CASSPGGGGLASTDTQYF. In nucleotides, the CDR3 is TGTGCCAGCAGCCCGGGGGGAGGAGGACTAGCCAGCACAGATACGCAGTATTTT.

This chain connects TRBV4-1 to TRBJ2-7; 7 nucleotides align to TRBD1. The V gene end was trimmed by 5 bases and the J gene end by 8 bases; junction bases not matched to a gene: 15. The CDR3 has 15 amino acids. The germline CDR1 and CDR2 sequences are MGHRA and YSYEKL. This CDR3 is CASSSTDRDIIKQYV. Here the CDR3 DNA reads TGCGCCAGCAGCTCCACCGACAGGGACATAATCAAGCAGTACGTC.

The CDR3 sequence is CASSPADKSTQYF. CDR3 nucleotides: TGTGCCAGCAGCCCCGCGGACAAATCTACCCAGTACTTC. This chain joins TRBV7-6 and TRBJ2-5; D might be TRBD1 (5 bases). V lost 5 bases to trimming and J lost 8 bases, with 15 bases between them. Looked up from germline, CDR1 is SGHVS and CDR2 is FNYEAQ. This CDR3 contains 13 residues.

This rearrangement joins TRBV15 to TRBJ2-3, with 7 bases lining up with TRBD1. Trimming at V came to 1 base and at J to 9 bases, leaving 4 bases not matched to a gene. Germline CDR1 and CDR2: LNHNV and YYDKDF (reference sequence). The CDR3 is 13 amino acids. This CDR3 reads CATSRAVQGTQYF. The CDR3 DNA reads TGTGCCACCAGCAGAGCAGTACAGGGGACGCAGTATTTT.

This clone was seen a few times. The V call is TRBV5-4, the J call TRBJ1-6; D gene ambiguous. CDR3 length: 15 amino acids. Germline loops: CDR1 SGHNT, CDR2 YYREEE (reference sequence). The V gene lost 4 bases and the J gene lost 7 bases, with 15 bases spanning the gap. In DNA form, the CDR3 reads TGTGCCAGCAGCCTCCTCGGGCAGGAGAATTCACCCCTCCACTTT. It is translated as CASSLLGQENSPLHF.

The chain carries TRBV11-2 and TRBJ1-1; a possible D gene is TRBD1 (5 bases). Germline CDR1 SGHAT, CDR2 FQNNGV. This CDR3 region has 15 residues. Trimming removed 5 bases at V and 5 bases at J, with 18 bases between. CDR3 nucleotide sequence: TGTGCCAGCAGCCCACAGTTTGGGGGGGAAACTGAAGCTTTCTTT. Its translation is CASSPQFGGETEAFF.

V usage is TRBV7-6 and J usage is TRBJ2-2; D is possibly TRBD1 or TRBD2 (6 bases each). CDR3 size: 13 residues. V was trimmed by 5 bases and J by 6 bases, leaving 10 bases between them. Germline V gene lookup returns CDR1 SGHVS and CDR2 FNYEAQ. The CDR3 here is CASSLGGAGELFF. The CDR3 DNA follows: TGTGCCAGCAGCCTCGGGGGCGCCGGGGAGCTGTTTTTT.

J is TRBJ2-1 and V is TRBV4-3; TRBD2 might be the D (6 bases). Germline CDR1 LGHNA, CDR2 YSLEER. Deletions cut 4 bases from V and 6 bases from J, with 10 bases between. The CDR3 has 13 residues. As DNA, the CDR3 is TGCGCCAGCAGCCTTCGGGGGTCCAATGAGCAGTTCTTC. Amino acids: CASSLRGSNEQFF.

The chain uses TRBV27 and TRBJ2-6; D is unresolved. The CDR3 loop spans 15 amino acids. V was pared by 1 base and J by 4 bases, with 8 bases between. Germline-derived CDR1 and CDR2 are MNHEY and SMNVEV (reference sequence). In DNA, the CDR3 is TGTGCCAGCAGTTTATGGGTGTCCGGGGCCAACGTCCTGACTTTC. It encodes CASSLWVSGANVLTF.

The V gene is TRBV5-4, the J gene TRBJ2-7, with a tentative D call TRBD2 (6 bases). Trimming left V 4 bases short and J 7 bases short, with 18 bases between. CDR3 length: 14 amino acids. The germline V gene has CDR1 SGHNT and CDR2 YYREEE (reference sequence). CDR3 nucleotides: TGTGCCAGCAGCCCAGGACTACAGAGCGGGGAGCAGTACGTC. Amino acids: CASSPGLQSGEQYV.

This CDR3 is CASSPGQGGQPQHF. CDR3 DNA sequence: TGTGCCAGCAGCCCCGGACAGGGTGGCCAGCCCCAGCATTTT. This chain joins TRBV13 and TRBJ1-5, with 8 bases lining up with TRBD1. The germline V gene encodes CDR1 PRHDT and CDR2 FYEKMQ (reference sequence). This CDR3 comprises 14 residues. Losses at the gene ends were 5 bases for V and 7 bases for J; bases not matched to a gene: 7.

This sequence joins TRBV7-9 and TRBJ2-6; D gene ambiguous. The CDR3 runs 15 residues. Per the germline V gene, CDR1 is SEHNR and CDR2 is FQNEAQ (reference sequence). The V gene lost 3 bases and the J gene lost 0 bases, with 6 bases spanning the gap. In nucleotides, the CDR3 is TGTGCCAGCAGCTTTAAAGTCTCTGGGGCCAACGTCCTGACTTTC. Translated: CASSFKVSGANVLTF.

The CDR3 DNA is TGTGCCAGCAGTTACCCCGGGATTAACTATGGCTACACCTTC. This codes for CASSYPGINYGYTF. The chain carries TRBV6-5 and TRBJ1-2, with no clear D. This CDR3 has 14 amino acids. The V gene lost 2 bases and the J gene lost 1 base, with 8 bases spanning the gap. Per germline, CDR1 MNHEY and CDR2 SVGAGI.

A few counts support this clone. This chain connects TRBV19 to TRBJ1-2; D might be TRBD1 (5 bases). The CDR3 is made up of 13 amino acids. Between the trimmed V and J ends, which lost 5 bases and 7 bases, there was a span of 14 bases. Germline-derived CDR1 and CDR2 are LNHDA and SQIVND (reference sequence). The CDR3 loop reads CASSGGYGVGYTF. DNA of the CDR3: TGTGCCAGTAGTGGGGGGTACGGAGTTGGCTACACCTTC.

The rearrangement joins TRBV4-3 to TRBJ2-7; D is undetermined. CDR1 and CDR2 (germline): LGHNA, YSLEER. This CDR3 spans 14 amino acids. Trimming cost V 0 bases and J 4 bases, with 10 bases left between them. CDR3 sequence (DNA): TGCGCCAGCAGCCAAGATCTTTCGGTTTACGAGCAGTACTTC. Amino acid sequence: CASSQDLSVYEQYF.

V gene TRBV11-2 combines with J gene TRBJ2-5, with D perhaps TRBD1 or TRBD2 (5 bases each). The CDR3 has 15 residues. With 5 bases removed from V and 1 base from J, the gap between germline ends came to 14 bases. The germline V gene encodes CDR1 SGHAT and CDR2 FQNNGV. The chain's CDR3 is CASSLGPGTQETQYF. CDR3 bases: TGTGCCAGCAGCCTAGGCCCCGGGACCCAAGAGACCCAGTACTTC.

This chain links TRBV5-6 with TRBJ1-4, with 9 positions matching TRBD1. Germline values: CDR1 SGHDT, CDR2 YYEEEE. Trimming removed 4 bases from V and 8 bases from J; junction bases left unmatched: 6. The CDR3 is 14 residues long. CDR3 coding DNA: TGTGCCAGCAGCCTGGGAGGACAGGGGGAAAAACTGTTTTTT. The encoded protein is CASSLGGQGEKLFF.

This clone was recorded only once. The chain uses TRBV10-3 and TRBJ1-5; weak D call: TRBD1 (5 bases). CDR1 and CDR2 (germline): ENHRY, SYGVKD. V lost 2 bases to trimming and J lost 5 bases, with 7 bases between them. The CDR3 covers 13 residues. DNA for the CDR3: TGTGCCATCAGTGAGGAGGGGTATCAGCCCCAGCATTTT. Its translation is CAISEEGYQPQHF.

The chain is built from TRBV7-9 and TRBJ1-1; D is perhaps TRBD1 (5 bases). Germline values: CDR1 SEHNR, CDR2 FQNEAQ (reference sequence). The CDR3 extends over 13 amino acids. Trimming cost V 3 bases and J 4 bases, with 9 bases left between them. CDR3 amino acids: CASSLGRVTEAFF. CDR3 DNA: TGTGCCAGCAGCTTGGGACGGGTCACTGAAGCTTTCTTT.

The chain links TRBV5-5 to TRBJ2-7; no definite D call. Trimming shortened V by 2 bases and J by 6 bases, and 6 bases separated the two germline ends. CDR1 is SGHKS, CDR2 YYEKEE, per germline (reference sequence). CDR3 length: 11 amino acids. The CDR3: CASSFAIEQYF. The CDR3 coding sequence is TGTGCCAGCAGCTTCGCAATCGAGCAGTACTTC.

The chain employs TRBV9 and TRBJ2-2, with D perhaps matching TRBD1 (5 bases). V lost 3 bases and J lost 2, with 8 bases in between. From germline, CDR1 is SGDLS and CDR2 YYNGEE. The CDR3 runs 14 residues. CDR3 sequence reads: CASSGRTNTGELFF. The CDR3 DNA reads TGTGCCAGCAGCGGACGGACAAACACCGGGGAGCTGTTTTTT. The whole variable domain, filled in from reference TRBV9 and TRBJ2-2, reads DSGVTQTPKHLITATGQRVTLRCSPRSGDLSVYWYQQSLDQGLQFLIQYYNGEERAKGNILERFSAQQFPDLHSELNLSSLELGDSALYFCASSGRTNTGELFFGEGSRLTVL.

The chain joins TRBV27 to TRBJ2-7; D perhaps matches TRBD1 (6 bases). Trimming stripped 4 bases from V and 5 bases from J, with 24 bases between. The CDR3 has 17 residues. Germline V gives CDR1 MNHEY, CDR2 SMNVEV (reference sequence). The CDR3 protein is CASSSGQLAGAYDEQYF. In DNA form, the CDR3 reads TGTGCCAGCAGTTCAGGGCAATTGGCAGGGGCTTATGACGAGCAGTACTTC.

This clone was seen once. The chain has TRBV15 and TRBJ2-7, with 11 bases lining up with TRBD1. The CDR3 covers 16 residues. Germline values: CDR1 LNHNV, CDR2 YYDKDF (reference sequence). Trimming cost V 4 bases and J 0 bases; bases outside gene matches: 5. CDR3 loop: CATSITDRGLSYEQYV. In DNA form, the CDR3 reads TGTGCCACCAGCATTACGGACAGGGGGCTCTCCTACGAGCAGTACGTC.

The chain employs TRBV11-2 and TRBJ2-3; D gene unclear. Germline CDR1 and CDR2: SGHAT and FQNNGV. This CDR3 has 14 residues. Trimming pared 0 bases from V and 6 bases from J, leaving 10 bases between. The CDR3 spells CASSLDPLWDTQYF. CDR3 nucleotide sequence: TGTGCCAGCAGCTTAGACCCTCTATGGGATACGCAGTATTTT.